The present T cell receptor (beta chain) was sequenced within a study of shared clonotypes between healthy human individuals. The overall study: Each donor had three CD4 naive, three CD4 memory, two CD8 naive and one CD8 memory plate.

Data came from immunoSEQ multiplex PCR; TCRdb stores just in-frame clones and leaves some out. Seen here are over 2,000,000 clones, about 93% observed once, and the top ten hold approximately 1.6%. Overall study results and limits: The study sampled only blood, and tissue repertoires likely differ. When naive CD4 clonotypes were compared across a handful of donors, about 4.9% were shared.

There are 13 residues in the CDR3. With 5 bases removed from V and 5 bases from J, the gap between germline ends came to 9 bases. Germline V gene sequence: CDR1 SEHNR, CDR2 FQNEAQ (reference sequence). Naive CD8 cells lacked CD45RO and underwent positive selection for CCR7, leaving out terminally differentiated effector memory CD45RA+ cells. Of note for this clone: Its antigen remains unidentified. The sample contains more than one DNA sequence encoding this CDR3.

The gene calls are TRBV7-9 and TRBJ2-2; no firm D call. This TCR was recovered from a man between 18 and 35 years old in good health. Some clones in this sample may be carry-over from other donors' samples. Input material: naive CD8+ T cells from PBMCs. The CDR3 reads CASSLGSTGELFF. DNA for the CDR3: TGTGCCAGCAGCCTAGGGTCTACCGGGGAGCTGTTTTTT.